One and the same sample provided the 13 T cell receptor beta chains below, sequenced in a study of cytomegalovirus exposure and HLA in healthy donors. The repertoire was sequenced with immunoSEQ multiplex PCR; TCRdb's copy has only in-frame clones and lacks some. The data contain under 250,000 clones, approximately 90% of them singletons. The sample taken for sequencing was PBMCs. The receptors come from a woman aged 18-29 years in good health and CMV-seronegative.

The CDR3 loop is CASSGGLAGGPGYEQYF. The CDR3 region has the DNA TGCGCCAGCAGCGGCGGACTAGCGGGAGGGCCGGGGTACGAGCAGTACTTC. This chain connects TRBV5-1 to TRBJ2-7; 15 nucleotides agree with TRBD2. CDR3 length: 17 amino acids. V was pared by 4 bases and J by 4 bases, with 9 bases of the junction left unmatched. Per germline, CDR1 SGHRS and CDR2 YFSETQ.

The chain combines TRBV11-2 with TRBJ2-3; D might be TRBD1 (6 bases). Germline-derived CDR1 and CDR2 are SGHAT and FQNNGV. The V end lost 10 bases, the J end lost 0 bases, and 11 bases lay between the germline ends. The CDR3 has 13 amino acids. The CDR3 DNA follows: TGTGCCAAAAGTACAGGGAGCACAGATACGCAGTATTTT. Translation gives CAKSTGSTDTQYF.

This clone showed up just a few times. This sequence joins TRBV13 and TRBJ1-2; 8 nucleotides match TRBD1. The germline V gene has CDR1 PRHDT and CDR2 FYEKMQ (reference sequence). This CDR3 spans 14 amino acids. The junction had 8 bases not matched to a gene; V was cut back by 5 bases and J by 6 bases. For the CDR3, the DNA is TGTGCCAGCAGCCTCGACAGGGGCCAAAATGGCTACACCTTC. Translation: CASSLDRGQNGYTF.

The chain carries TRBV7-3 and TRBJ1-2; D might be TRBD1 (6 bases). V dropped 5 bases and J dropped 1 base, with 17 bases sitting between them. The CDR3 has 16 amino acids. Germline-derived CDR1 and CDR2 are SGHTA and FQGTGA. The CDR3 is CASSVWGRDNNYGYTF. CDR3 DNA sequence: TGTGCCAGCAGCGTCTGGGGACGGGACAATAACTATGGCTACACCTTC.

This clone was counted once. This sequence joins TRBV4-2 and TRBJ2-7, with 7 bases fitting TRBD2. Germline-derived CDR1 and CDR2 are LGHNA and YNFKEQ. The CDR3 totals 15 residues. Trimming took 2 bases from V and 2 from J; bases not matched to a gene: 6. CDR3 amino acids: CASSQHSSGAYEQYF. The CDR3 nucleotides read TGTGCCAGCAGCCAACATTCTAGCGGCGCCTACGAGCAGTACTTC.

The rearrangement uses TRBV27 and TRBJ1-2, with D possibly TRBD1 on 6 matching bases. Germline-derived CDR1 and CDR2 are MNHEY and SMNVEV (reference sequence). The length of the CDR3 is 12 residues. V was cut by 5 bases and J by 6 bases, with 10 bases left in between. The CDR3 spells CASSNRVHGYTF. The DNA for the CDR3 is TGTGCCAGCAGTAACAGGGTACATGGCTACACCTTC.

This chain joins TRBV6-5 and TRBJ2-7; 8 bases line up with TRBD2. The CDR3 extends over 15 amino acids. V gave up 6 bases and J gave up 0 bases; unmatched junction bases: 7. Germline CDR1 and CDR2: MNHEY and SVGAGI. The CDR3, as DNA: TGTGCCAGCAGCACGACTAGCGCTAACTCCTACGAGCAGTACTTC. This encodes CASSTTSANSYEQYF.

The chain couples TRBV18 to TRBJ1-4, with 8 bases aligning to TRBD1. The CDR3 has 19 residues. Germline V gene sequence: CDR1 KGHSH, CDR2 LQKENI. The V segment lost 1 base and the J segment 1 base; nucleotides outside the gene matches: 11. The CDR3 region has the DNA TGTGCCAGCTCACCACTCGGGACAGGCCTCGGGGAAACTAATGAAAAACTGTTTTTT. As protein: CASSPLGTGLGETNEKLFF.

This chain connects TRBV6-1 to TRBJ2-2; TRBD2 matches at 14 bases. CDR1 and CDR2 (germline): MNHNS, SASEGT. V dropped 1 base and J dropped 8; count of bases not matched to a gene: 6. This CDR3 is built from 17 residues. For the CDR3, the DNA is TGTGCCAGCAGTGAAGTGGGACTAGCGGGAGTACAGGGGGAGCTGTTTTTT. Encoded protein: CASSEVGLAGVQGELFF.

This clone was observed once. This rearrangement joins TRBV28 to TRBJ2-1, with 7 bases identical to TRBD2. V trimming: 2 bases; J trimming: 3 bases; junction bases outside the gene matches: 4. CDR3 length: 15 amino acids. Germline lookup yields CDR1 MDHEN and CDR2 SYDVKM. In nucleotides, the CDR3 is TGTGCCAGCAGTTTAAGCGGGAACCACTACAATGAGCAGTTCTTC. Translated, it gives CASSLSGNHYNEQFF.

The chain couples TRBV12-5 to TRBJ1-2, with D maybe TRBD1 (6 bases). Germline V lookup: CDR1 LGHNT, CDR2 FRNRAP. V was cut by 2 bases and J by 5 bases, with 12 bases left in between. The CDR3 covers 14 residues. DNA for the CDR3: TGTGCTAGTGGTTTGTTCCGGGACATTTATGGCTACACCTTC. Residues: CASGLFRDIYGYTF.

The rearrangement links TRBV5-8 to TRBJ2-3; D is undetermined. From germline, CDR1 is SGHTS and CDR2 YDEGEE. This CDR3 is 12 amino acids long. Trimming stripped 4 bases from V and 5 bases from J, with 8 bases between. The CDR3 region has the DNA TGTGCCAGCAGCGCGAGACTAGATACGCAGTATTTT. It encodes CASSARLDTQYF. Together with reference TRBV5-8 and TRBJ2-3, the CDR3 gives the full variable domain: EAGVTQSPTHLIKTRGQQATLRCSPISGHTSVYWYQQALGLGLQFLLWYDEGEERNRGNFPPRFSGRQFPNYSSELNVNALELEDSALYLCASSARLDTQYFGPGTRLTVL.

CDR3 residues: CSVEAGIGQFGYTF. CDR3 bases: TGCAGCGTTGAAGCGGGGATCGGGCAGTTTGGCTACACCTTC. This chain uses TRBV29-1 with TRBJ1-2; D call uncertain. The CDR3 has 14 residues. The V gene lost 1 base and the J gene lost 7 bases, with 16 bases spanning the gap. Germline loops: CDR1 SQVTM, CDR2 ANQGSEA.